The 28 T cell receptor beta chains below all came from one sample that was sequenced in a study of cytomegalovirus exposure and HLA in healthy donors. With 60 Vbeta and 13 Jbeta primers, the PCR was carried out. Sequencing used immunoSEQ multiplex PCR; TCRdb keeps in-frame clones, though not all of them. This sample has about 130,000 clones, with over 65% found just once. Sequenced sample: PBMCs. These receptors all come from a man aged 35 to 55 in good health and CMV-seropositive.

This chain connects TRBV28 to TRBJ2-6; D gene ambiguous. The CDR3 is made up of 15 amino acids. The germline V gene encodes CDR1 MDHEN and CDR2 SYDVKM. V was pared by 3 bases and J by 2 bases, with 8 bases between. The CDR3 region has the DNA TGTGCCAGCAGTTTGTTTAGAACTGGGGCCAACGTCCTGACTTTC. It codes for CASSLFRTGANVLTF.

This chain links TRBV2 with TRBJ2-3; 8 bases line up with TRBD2. Germline CDR1 and CDR2: SNHLY and FYNNEI. CDR3 length equals 15 residues. V lost 4 bases to trimming and J lost 0 bases; unmatched junction nucleotides: 3. CDR3 protein: CASSGASGSTDTQYF. The CDR3 nucleotides read TGTGCCAGCAGTGGGGCTAGCGGGAGCACAGATACGCAGTATTTT.

This chain uses TRBV28 with TRBJ2-6; 7 nucleotides line up with TRBD1. V lost 9 bases and J lost 4; bases outside the gene matches: 12. The CDR3 spans 16 residues. CDR1 and CDR2 from the germline V gene are MDHEN and SYDVKM. The CDR3 nucleotides read TGTGCCAGTTCCGAACCGGGACAGAGCGGGGCCAACGTCCTGACTTTC. It is translated as CASSEPGQSGANVLTF.

The chain joins TRBV7-2 to TRBJ2-3; the match to TRBD2 covers 8 bases. CDR1 SGHTA and CDR2 FQGNSA come from the germline V gene. The V and J ends lost 5 bases and 4 bases, in that order; junction bases with no gene match: 5. This CDR3 is built from 14 residues. CDR3 loop: CASSQGLGADTQYF. The CDR3 DNA reads as TGTGCCAGCAGCCAGGGACTAGGCGCAGATACGCAGTATTTT.

J is TRBJ2-2 and V is TRBV11-2; the match to TRBD2 covers 7 bases. The CDR3 sequence is 14 residues long. CDR1 and CDR2 from the germline V gene are SGHAT and FQNNGV. V lost 1 base to trimming and J lost 4 bases; unmatched junction nucleotides: 0. The CDR3 sequence: CASSLAGGTGELFF. CDR3 coding DNA: TGTGCCAGCAGCTTAGCGGGGGGCACCGGGGAGCTGTTTTTT.

This clone showed up just once. The DNA of the CDR3 is TGTGCCAGCACGGCAGGGAGGGACTATGGCTACACCTTC. This codes for CASTAGRDYGYTF. The chain uses TRBV2 and TRBJ1-2; D possibly corresponds to TRBD1 (5 bases). V gave up 7 bases and J gave up 3 bases, with 12 bases separating them. The CDR3 runs 13 residues. Germline loops: CDR1 SNHLY, CDR2 FYNNEI.

The J gene is TRBJ2-1, the V gene TRBV6-5; TRBD2 matches 11 bases. Germline-derived CDR1 and CDR2 are MNHEY and SVGAGI. The CDR3 runs to 15 residues. Trimming took 4 bases from V and 3 from J; bases not matched to a gene: 2. The DNA of the CDR3 is TGTGCCAGCAGTTTACTAGCGGGGGTCTACAATGAGCAGTTCTTC. It is translated as CASSLLAGVYNEQFF.

The chain links TRBV5-1 to TRBJ1-5, with TRBD1 matching over 8 bases. This CDR3 comprises 16 residues. Germline V CDR1 and CDR2: SGHRS, YFSETQ. J lost 6 bases, V lost 0 bases, and 8 bases had no gene match. The CDR3 protein is CASSLVPGGEGQPQHF. The DNA for the CDR3 is TGCGCCAGCAGCTTGGTCCCAGGGGGCGAGGGTCAGCCCCAGCATTTT.

The table lists this clone with a few counts. The CDR3 is CASNEQGKSYNEQFF. The CDR3 nucleotides are TGTGCCAGCAACGAACAGGGAAAATCCTACAATGAGCAGTTCTTC. V and J are TRBV6-6 and TRBJ2-1, with D perhaps matching TRBD1 (6 bases). The CDR3 consists of 15 residues. Trimming removed 7 bases at V and 1 base at J, with 14 bases between. Germline-derived CDR1 and CDR2 are MNHNY and SVGAGI (reference sequence).

For the CDR3, the DNA is TGCGCCAGCAGCCACAACCTCCTGGGACTTTCCTACAATGAGCAGTTCTTC. Amino acids: CASSHNLLGLSYNEQFF. The V and J genes are TRBV4-3 and TRBJ2-1; a weak D match, TRBD2 (6 bases). Trimming removed 3 bases from V and 1 base from J, with 16 bases in between. The CDR3 extends over 17 amino acids. CDR1 is LGHNA and CDR2 is YSLEER in the germline V gene.

The chain couples TRBV27 to TRBJ2-1; possible D gene TRBD2, 7 bases. The CDR3 is 16 residues long. The germline V gene encodes CDR1 MNHEY and CDR2 SMNVEV (reference sequence). Trimming took 2 bases from V and 5 from J, leaving 16 bases between them. The CDR3 region is CASSLGVGGPDNEQFF. In DNA form, the CDR3 reads TGTGCCAGCAGTTTAGGAGTGGGGGGGCCGGACAATGAGCAGTTCTTC.

The rearrangement joins TRBV6-5 to TRBJ1-1; D might be TRBD1 (6 bases). Germline V CDR1 and CDR2: MNHEY, SVGAGI. The CDR3 runs to 15 residues. V was trimmed by 6 bases and J by 6 bases, leaving 20 bases between them. CDR3 DNA sequence: TGTGCCAGCAGCCCCCCAGGGAGCCCAGGGGCTGAAGCTTTCTTT. It translates to CASSPPGSPGAEAFF.

The gene calls are TRBV16 and TRBJ1-1; 8 bases match TRBD1. Germline V CDR1 and CDR2: KGHSY, FQNENV. With 3 bases clipped from V and 8 bases from J, the junction kept 2 bases outside the gene matches. The CDR3 runs to 12 residues. CDR3 loop: CASSQRTGEAFF. Written as DNA, the CDR3 is TGTGCCAGCAGCCAGAGGACAGGGGAAGCTTTCTTT. The complete variable domain, with remaining parts taken from reference TRBV16 and TRBJ1-1, reads GEEVAQTPKHLVRGEGQKAKLYCAPIKGHSYVFWYQQVLKNEFKFLISFQNENVFDETGMPKERFSAKCLPNSPCSLEIQATKLEDSAVYFCASSQRTGEAFFGQGTRLTVV.

The chain employs TRBV30 and TRBJ2-4, with TRBD2 matching over 9 bases. Per germline, CDR1 GTSNPN and CDR2 SVGIG (reference sequence). V dropped 5 bases and J dropped 4; count of bases not matched to a gene: 6. The CDR3 contains 14 residues. CDR3 sequence: CAWRSAGGKNIQYF. As DNA, the CDR3 is TGTGCCTGGCGTTCAGCGGGGGGTAAAAACATTCAGTACTTC.

V gene TRBV12-5 combines with J gene TRBJ2-5; 8 nucleotides match TRBD2. V shed 3 bases, J shed 5 bases, and the junction held 2 bases outside the gene matches. This CDR3 has 13 residues. Germline assignment: CDR1 LGHNT and CDR2 FRNRAP. CDR3 region: CASGLGGRETQYF. The DNA of the CDR3 is TGTGCTAGTGGTTTAGGCGGGAGGGAGACCCAGTACTTC. Looking up the rest from reference TRBV12-5 and TRBJ2-5 gives the full variable domain: DARVTQTPRHKVTEMGQEVTMRCQPILGHNTVFWYRQTMMQGLELLAYFRNRAPLDDSGMPKDRFSAEMPDATLATLKIQPSEPRDSAVYFCASGLGGRETQYFGPGTRLLVL.

The rearrangement links TRBV14 to TRBJ2-5; D not resolved. This CDR3 has 16 amino acids. Germline CDR1 and CDR2: SGHDN and FVKESK. Trimming shortened V by 0 bases and J by 9 bases, and 20 bases separated the two germline ends. CDR3 bases: TGTGCCAGCAGCCAAGATACGACACCCTCCCGGTCGGCCCAGTACTTC. Protein sequence: CASSQDTTPSRSAQYF. The variable domain in full, completed from reference TRBV14 and TRBJ2-5, reads EAGVTQFPSHSVIEKGQTVTLRCDPISGHDNLYWYRRVMGKEIKFLLHFVKESKQDESGMPNNRFLAERTGGTYSTLKVQPAELEDSGVYFCASSQDTTPSRSAQYFGPGTRLLVL.

The gene calls are TRBV19 and TRBJ2-2; 8 nucleotides match TRBD2. The CDR3 contains 12 residues. The germline CDR1 and CDR2 sequences are LNHDA and SQIVND (reference sequence). V shed 11 bases, J shed 6 bases, and the junction held 5 bases outside the gene matches. CDR3 residues: CASGGRAGELFF. CDR3 DNA: TGTGCCTCGGGGGGGCGGGCCGGGGAGCTGTTTTTT. The full variable domain, completed using reference TRBV19 and TRBJ2-2, is DGGITQSPKYLFRKEGQNVTLSCEQNLNHDAMYWYRQDPGQGLRLIYYSQIVNDFQKGDIAEGYSVSREKKESFPLTVTSAQKNPTAFYLCASGGRAGELFFGEGSRLTVL.

The chain combines TRBV27 with TRBJ2-7, with a weak D call TRBD1 (6 bases). The V end lost 5 bases, the J end lost 0 bases, and 14 bases lay between the germline ends. Germline CDR1 MNHEY, CDR2 SMNVEV (reference sequence). The CDR3 is 15 residues long. Written as DNA, the CDR3 is TGTGCCAGCAGTGACGGGACACAGAGCTCCTACGAGCAGTACTTC. Translating gives CASSDGTQSSYEQYF.

This clone was counted a few times. This sequence joins TRBV29-1 and TRBJ2-1; 8 bases fit TRBD2. The CDR3 has 13 residues. Germline lookup yields CDR1 SQVTM and CDR2 ANQGSEA. The J segment lost 6 bases and the V segment lost 5 bases, leaving 6 bases of the junction unmatched. In DNA, the CDR3 is TGCAGCGTTATCACGGCGGGAGGCAATGAGCAGTTCTTC. The encoded protein is CSVITAGGNEQFF.

This rearrangement joins TRBV2 to TRBJ2-7; 8 bases line up with TRBD2. The CDR3 length is 13 residues. J gave up 3 bases and V 6 bases, and 4 bases lay outside the gene matches. The germline CDR1 and CDR2 sequences are SNHLY and FYNNEI. CDR3 amino acids: CASRPGTSYEQYF. The DNA for the CDR3 is TGTGCCAGCAGACCCGGGACTAGCTACGAGCAGTACTTC.

V and J are TRBV11-2 and TRBJ2-7; D perhaps matches TRBD1 (5 bases). V lost 5 bases and J lost 7, with 12 bases in between. Germline V gene data show CDR1 as SGHAT and CDR2 as FQNNGV. This CDR3 contains 12 residues. CDR3 in DNA: TGTGCCAGCAGCGTGTGGGGCCGGGAGCAGTACTTC. It specifies CASSVWGREQYF.

The chain couples TRBV7-2 to TRBJ2-1; TRBD2 matches at 11 bases. The CDR3 has 18 residues. The junction had 9 bases not matched to a gene; V was cut back by 4 bases and J by 1 base. CDR1 and CDR2 (germline): SGHTA, FQGNSA. The CDR3 bases are TGTGCCAGCAGCTATCTAGCGGGGGGCCCCTCTTCCTACAATGAGCAGTTCTTC. Amino acids: CASSYLAGGPSSYNEQFF.

The chain couples TRBV10-3 to TRBJ2-1, with 7 nucleotides matching TRBD2. The CDR3 extends over 15 amino acids. Trimming at V came to 3 bases and at J to 7 bases, leaving 9 bases not matched to a gene. CDR1 is ENHRY and CDR2 is SYGVKD in the germline V gene. The CDR3 is CAISDGGSGFNEQFF. In DNA form, the CDR3 reads TGTGCCATCAGTGATGGGGGTAGCGGGTTTAATGAGCAGTTCTTC.

This clone was seen a few times. The rearrangement links TRBV11-1 to TRBJ2-6, with D uncertain. CDR3 length: 17 residues. V was clipped by 7 bases and J by 0 bases, with 16 bases between them. The germline V gene has CDR1 SGHAT and CDR2 FQDESV (reference sequence). The CDR3 region is CASTIQVGNSGANVLTF. CDR3 nucleotide sequence: TGTGCCAGCACTATTCAGGTCGGAAACTCTGGGGCCAACGTCCTGACTTTC.

The chain joins TRBV2 to TRBJ1-1, with a possible D match to TRBD1 (5 bases). Trimming stripped 6 bases from V and 7 bases from J, with 12 bases between. The CDR3 contains 12 residues. The germline CDR1 and CDR2 sequences are SNHLY and FYNNEI. Here the CDR3 reads CASRPDSLEAFF. CDR3 sequence (DNA): TGTGCCAGCAGACCAGACAGCCTTGAAGCTTTCTTT.

The chain links TRBV11-3 to TRBJ2-3, with 8 bases lining up with TRBD2. This CDR3 is built from 16 residues. The junction had 7 bases not matched to a gene; V was cut back by 2 bases and J by 3 bases. The V gene's germline CDR1 is SGHNT and CDR2 YENEEA. In DNA, the CDR3 is TGTGCCAGCAGCTTAACTTTCCAGCGGGAGACAGATACGCAGTATTTT. It specifies CASSLTFQRETDTQYF.

This CDR3 reads CASTFSGGIDEQFF. DNA for the CDR3: TGCGCCAGCACCTTTAGCGGGGGGATAGATGAGCAGTTCTTC. The J gene is TRBJ2-1, the V gene TRBV5-1; 10 positions match TRBD2. With 6 bases clipped from V and 8 bases from J, the junction kept 8 bases outside the gene matches. Germline assignment: CDR1 SGHRS and CDR2 YFSETQ. This CDR3 spans 14 amino acids. Looking up the rest from reference TRBV5-1 and TRBJ2-1 gives the full variable domain: KAGVTQTPRYLIKTRGQQVTLSCSPISGHRSVSWYQQTPGQGLQFLFEYFSETQRNKGNFPGRFSGRQFSNSRSEMNVSTLELGDSALYLCASTFSGGIDEQFFGPGTRLTVL.

The rearrangement uses TRBV28 and TRBJ2-3; 8 bases fit TRBD1. The CDR3 is 14 amino acids. Germline CDR1 reads MDHEN; CDR2 reads SYDVKM. The J segment lost 1 base and the V segment lost 5 bases, leaving 2 bases of the junction unmatched. CDR3 coding DNA: TGTGCCAGCAGTCAGGACAGGGGCACAGATACGCAGTATTTT. Translated, it gives CASSQDRGTDTQYF.